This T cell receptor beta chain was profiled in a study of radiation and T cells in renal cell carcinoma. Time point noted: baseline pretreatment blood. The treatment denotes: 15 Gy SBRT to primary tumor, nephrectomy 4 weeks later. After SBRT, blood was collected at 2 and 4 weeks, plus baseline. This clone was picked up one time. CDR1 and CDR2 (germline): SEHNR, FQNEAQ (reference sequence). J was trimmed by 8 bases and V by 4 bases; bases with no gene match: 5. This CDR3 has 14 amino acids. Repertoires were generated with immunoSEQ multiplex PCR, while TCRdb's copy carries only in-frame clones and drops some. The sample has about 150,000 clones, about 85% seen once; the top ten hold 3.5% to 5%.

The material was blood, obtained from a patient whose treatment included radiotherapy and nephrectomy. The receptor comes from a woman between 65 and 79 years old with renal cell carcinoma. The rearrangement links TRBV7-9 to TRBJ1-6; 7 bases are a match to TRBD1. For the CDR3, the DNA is TGTGCCAGCAGCTCCGACAGGGCCGATTCACCCCTCCACTTT. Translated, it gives CASSSDRADSPLHF.